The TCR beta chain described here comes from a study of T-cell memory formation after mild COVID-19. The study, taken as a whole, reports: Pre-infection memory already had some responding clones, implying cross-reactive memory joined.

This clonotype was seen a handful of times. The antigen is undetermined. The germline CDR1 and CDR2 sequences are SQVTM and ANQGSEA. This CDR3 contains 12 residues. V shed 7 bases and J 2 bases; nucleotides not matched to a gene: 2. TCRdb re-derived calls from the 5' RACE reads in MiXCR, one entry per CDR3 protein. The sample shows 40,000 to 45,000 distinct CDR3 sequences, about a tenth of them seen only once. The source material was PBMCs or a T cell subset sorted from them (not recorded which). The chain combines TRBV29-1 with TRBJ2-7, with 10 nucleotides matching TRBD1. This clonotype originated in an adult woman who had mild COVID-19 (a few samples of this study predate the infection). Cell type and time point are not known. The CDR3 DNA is TGCAGCGCCGGGACAGGGGCCTACGAGCAGTACTTC. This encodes CSAGTGAYEQYF.